One sample yielded the 12 T cell receptor beta chains listed below, sequenced in a study of blood T cells in healthy people across ages. The use of a sample-barcoded 5' primer and a J-beta primer mix characterized a second PCR of 7 to 11 cycles. TCRdb reprocessed the 5' RACE reads with MiXCR, giving one entry per CDR3 protein. Found here are about 730,000 distinct CDR3 sequences, around 40% of them singletons; the top ten hold 20%. The sample consisted of blood. All receptors come from an older woman in good health.

The J gene is TRBJ2-7, the V gene TRBV7-2; the D call may be TRBD1 or TRBD2 (5 bases each). Germline CDR1 is SGHTA and CDR2 is FQGNSA. Trimming removed 4 bases at V and 0 bases at J, with 22 bases between. The CDR3 runs to 18 residues. This CDR3 is CASSSQRKGPTNSYEQYF. The DNA of the CDR3 is TGTGCCAGCAGCTCCCAAAGGAAGGGACCCACCAACTCCTACGAGCAGTACTTC.

This clonotype showed up just a few times. The gene calls are TRBV5-1 and TRBJ2-1, with 8 bases identical to TRBD2. The CDR3 extends over 16 amino acids. Looked up from germline, CDR1 is SGHRS and CDR2 is YFSETQ. The ends lost 5 bases at V and 6 bases at J; junction bases unmatched: 13. The CDR3 loop is CASSRGTVGLGNEQFF. In DNA, the CDR3 is TGCGCCAGCAGTCGCGGGACCGTGGGACTAGGCAATGAGCAGTTCTTC.

This clonotype was recorded a few times. CDR3 region: CASRVEGNSYEQYF. The CDR3, as DNA: TGTGCCAGCAGAGTGGAGGGAAACTCCTACGAGCAGTACTTC. The chain combines TRBV6-5 with TRBJ2-7; possibly TRBD2 for D (6 bases). Germline V gene sequence: CDR1 MNHEY, CDR2 SVGAGI. The V and J ends lost 6 bases and 0 bases respectively, with 12 bases between them. The CDR3 sequence is 14 residues long.

This clonotype came up a few times. The rearrangement uses TRBV2 and TRBJ2-1; D possibly corresponds to TRBD1 (5 bases). The ends were cut back, 4 bases at V and 9 bases at J, with 13 bases in the middle. The CDR3 is 13 amino acids. Germline values: CDR1 SNHLY, CDR2 FYNNEI. The DNA for the CDR3 is TGTGCCAGCAGTGCTTATATAGGGGCTGAGCAGTTCTTC. It codes for CASSAYIGAEQFF.

The chain is built from TRBV4-2 and TRBJ2-1, with a weak D call TRBD2 (6 bases). Trimming took off 6 bases at V and 8 bases at J, with 20 bases between the two ends. The germline V gene encodes CDR1 LGHNA and CDR2 YNFKEQ. There are 15 residues in the CDR3. The CDR3 nucleotides read TGTGCCAGCAGTCGCGGGACGGGGACGATCGATGAGCAGTTCTTC. Residues: CASSRGTGTIDEQFF.

The V and J genes are TRBV29-1 and TRBJ2-1; TRBD1 aligns across 10 bases. V dropped 7 bases and J dropped 8; count of bases not matched to a gene: 11. In germline, CDR1 is SQVTM, CDR2 ANQGSEA. The CDR3 has 14 residues. CDR3 protein: CSGGDRGRPDEQFF. Written as DNA, the CDR3 is TGCAGCGGAGGAGACAGGGGGCGCCCAGATGAGCAGTTCTTC.

The chain employs TRBV7-3 and TRBJ2-3, with D maybe TRBD2 (7 bases). The germline V gene has CDR1 SGHTA and CDR2 FQGTGA. CDR3 length: 15 amino acids. Trimming took off 2 bases at V and 1 base at J, with 10 bases between the two ends. The CDR3 reads CASSLHGGRTDTQYF. In nucleotides, the CDR3 is TGTGCCAGCAGCTTACACGGGGGGCGCACAGATACGCAGTATTTT.

This clonotype was seen ten or more times. The chain uses TRBV4-2 and TRBJ2-7; D call uncertain. This CDR3 contains 15 residues. Trimming stripped 1 base from V and 0 bases from J, with 10 bases between. The germline CDR1 and CDR2 sequences are LGHNA and YNFKEQ. For the CDR3, the DNA is TGTGCCAGCAGCCAAGTTCAGCACAGCTCCTACGAGCAGTACTTC. It yields the protein CASSQVQHSSYEQYF.

This chain links TRBV3-1 with TRBJ2-7, with 7 bases matching TRBD1. CDR1 is LGHDT and CDR2 is YNNKEL in the germline V gene (reference sequence). This CDR3 is built from 17 residues. The V gene end was trimmed by 1 base and the J gene end by 4 bases; junction bases not matched to a gene: 13. CDR3 protein: CASSQGGPTGVRYEQYF. The CDR3 nucleotides read TGTGCCAGCAGCCAAGGCGGCCCCACAGGGGTGAGGTACGAGCAGTACTTC.

This clonotype was detected a few times. J is TRBJ2-3 and V is TRBV7-9, with D perhaps matching TRBD1 (5 bases). The CDR3 is 15 residues long. V lost 0 bases to trimming and J lost 4 bases, with 11 bases between them. CDR1 and CDR2 (germline): SEHNR, FQNEAQ (reference sequence). CDR3 in DNA: TGTGCCAGCAGCTTAGCGCCAAGGGGCCCAGATACGCAGTATTTT. Its protein product is CASSLAPRGPDTQYF. Variable domain in full (rest from reference TRBV7-9 and TRBJ2-3): DTGVSQNPRHKITKRGQNVTFRCDPISEHNRLYWYRQTLGQGPEFLTYFQNEAQLEKSRLLSDRFSAERPKGSFSTLEIQRTEQGDSAMYLCASSLAPRGPDTQYFGPGTRLTVL.

The V call is TRBV29-1, the J call TRBJ2-4, with 7 positions matching TRBD1. The V gene end was trimmed by 5 bases and the J gene end by 5 bases; junction bases not matched to a gene: 12. This CDR3 spans 15 amino acids. The germline gives CDR1 SQVTM, CDR2 ANQGSEA. The CDR3 bases are TGCAGCGTTTCTTACGTCGGGACAGATGAAAACATTCAGTACTTC. This translates into CSVSYVGTDENIQYF.

This clonotype was seen only a few times. V gene TRBV9 combines with J gene TRBJ2-1; D is perhaps TRBD2 (6 bases). The CDR3 has 14 residues. V lost 4 bases, J lost 2 bases, and 10 bases lay in between. The V gene's germline CDR1 is SGDLS and CDR2 YYNGEE. The CDR3 is CASSPRTTYNEQFF. CDR3 sequence (DNA): TGTGCCAGCAGCCCCCGGACTACCTACAATGAGCAGTTCTTC.